These 4 T cell receptor beta chains originate from one sample sequenced in a study of blood T cell repertoires in COVID-19. Data came from immunoSEQ multiplex PCR; TCRdb stores just in-frame clones and leaves some out. The repertoire consists of 90,000 to 150,000 clones, with more than 70% occurring once and the leading ten covering over 6.5%. Sequencing was done on a sample of peripheral blood. The receptor source for this set is a human donor in a cohort sampled during active COVID-19.

V usage is TRBV28 and J usage is TRBJ1-2; D perhaps matches TRBD1 (6 bases). The CDR3 loop spans 12 amino acids. The V gene's germline CDR1 is MDHEN and CDR2 SYDVKM. V was trimmed by 6 bases and J by 8 bases, leaving 13 bases between them. CDR3: CASRGAGSGYTF. CDR3 bases: TGTGCCAGCAGGGGGGCAGGGTCCGGCTACACCTTC.

This clone has just one count. The V and J genes are TRBV6-1 and TRBJ1-5; no definite D call. The CDR3 totals 13 residues. Trimming took 3 bases from V and 3 from J, leaving 6 bases between them. From germline, CDR1 is MNHNS and CDR2 SASEGT. Here the CDR3 reads CASSDKFNQPQHF. The CDR3 DNA is TGTGCCAGCAGTGATAAATTCAATCAGCCCCAGCATTTT.

J is TRBJ1-5 and V is TRBV7-8, with 8 bases that match TRBD1. V lost 5 bases, J lost 2 bases, and 8 bases stayed unmatched. The CDR3 has 16 residues. Germline assignment: CDR1 SGHVS and CDR2 FQNEAQ. The CDR3 region has the DNA TGTGCCAGCAGCCCCGGACAGGGATGGGGCAATCAGCCCCAGCATTTT. It codes for CASSPGQGWGNQPQHF. Combining the CDR3 with reference TRBV7-8 and TRBJ1-5 gives the whole variable domain GAGVSQSPRYKVAKRGQDVALRCDPISGHVSLFWYQQALGQGPEFLTYFQNEAQLDKSGLPSDRFFAERPEGSVSTLKIQRTQQEDSAVYLCASSPGQGWGNQPQHFGDGTRLSIL.

This chain uses TRBV30 with TRBJ2-7; 10 nucleotides align to TRBD2. CDR3 length: 16 residues. The V gene's germline CDR1 is GTSNPN and CDR2 SVGIG (reference sequence). V was pared by 4 bases and J by 3 bases, with 12 bases of the junction left unmatched. CDR3 amino acids: CAWKVPGASGSYEQYF. The DNA of the CDR3 is TGTGCCTGGAAGGTTCCCGGGGCTAGCGGGAGCTACGAGCAGTACTTC. Full variable domain (rest looked up from reference TRBV30 and TRBJ2-7): SQTIHQWPATLVQPVGSPLSLECTVEGTSNPNLYWYRQAAGRGLQLLFYSVGIGQISSEVPQNLSASRPQDRQFILSSKKLLLSDSGFYLCAWKVPGASGSYEQYFGPGTRLTVT.